Sequencing of this T cell receptor (beta chain) was carried out in a study of OX40 agonist ivuxolimab in advanced cancers. Study overall: Participants, around 80% male, averaged roughly 55 years of age, ranging from 23 to 79.

After removal of 0 bases from V and 1 base from J, the junction contained 4 bases not matched to a gene. Germline V lookup: CDR1 LNHNV, CDR2 YYDKDF (reference sequence). The CDR3 is 16 residues long. Sampled blood was obtained at baseline, cycle 4 day 1, and cycle 7 day 1. As concerns this clone: Its antigen is unknown.

Findings of the study overall: Clonal expansion from baseline to week 6 occurred in both CD4+ and CD8+ T cells.

Repertoires were generated with immunoSEQ multiplex PCR, while TCRdb's copy carries only in-frame clones and drops some. The table shows about 45,000 clones, with approximately 83% occurring only once. Sequences were derived from CD4+ or CD8+ T cells sorted from blood, sampled in a trial of the OX40 agonist ivuxolimab. The source is an adult with an advanced solid tumor such as melanoma, head and neck, liver or kidney cancer. The chain carries TRBV15 and TRBJ2-3; TRBD2 agrees at 7 bases. The CDR3 loop reads CATSRDLAGGTDTQYF. DNA for the CDR3: TGTGCCACCAGCAGAGATCTGGCGGGGGGCACAGATACGCAGTATTTT.